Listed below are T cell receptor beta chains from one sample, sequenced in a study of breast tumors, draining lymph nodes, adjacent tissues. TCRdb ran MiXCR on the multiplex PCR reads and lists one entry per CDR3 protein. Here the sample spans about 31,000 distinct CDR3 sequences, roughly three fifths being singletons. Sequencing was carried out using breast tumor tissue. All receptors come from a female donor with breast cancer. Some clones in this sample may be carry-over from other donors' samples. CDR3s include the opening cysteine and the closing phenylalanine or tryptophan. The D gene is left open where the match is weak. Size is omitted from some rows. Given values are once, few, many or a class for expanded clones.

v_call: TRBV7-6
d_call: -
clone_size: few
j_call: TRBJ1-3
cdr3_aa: CASSSSAGAAGNTIYF
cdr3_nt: TGTGCCAGCAGTTCGTCGGCGGGGGCCGCTGGAAACACCATATATTTT

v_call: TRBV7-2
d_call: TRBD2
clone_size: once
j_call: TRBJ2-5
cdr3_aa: CASSWTSGGAETQYF
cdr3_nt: TGTGCCAGCAGCTGGACTAGCGGGGGGGCAGAGACCCAGTACTTC

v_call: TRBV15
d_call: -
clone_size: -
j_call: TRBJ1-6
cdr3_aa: CATSRDGPYNSPLHF
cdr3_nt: TGTGCCACCAGCAGAGATGGCCCCTATAATTCACCCCTCCACTTT

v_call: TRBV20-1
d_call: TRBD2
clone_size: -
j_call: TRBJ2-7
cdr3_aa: CSASGRARISQYF
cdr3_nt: TGCAGTGCTAGCGGGAGGGCCCGAATCTCGCAGTACTTC

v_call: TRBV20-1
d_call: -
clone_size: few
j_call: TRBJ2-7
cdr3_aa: CSARDFHRAYEQYF
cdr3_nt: TGCAGTGCTAGGGATTTTCACAGGGCCTACGAGCAGTACTTC

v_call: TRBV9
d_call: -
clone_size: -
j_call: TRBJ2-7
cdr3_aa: CASSSRTGGDHEQYF
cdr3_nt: TGTGCCAGCAGCTCACGTACAGGGGGGGACCACGAGCAGTACTTC

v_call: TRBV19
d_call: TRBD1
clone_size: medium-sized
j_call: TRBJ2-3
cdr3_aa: CASSGQGHTDTQYF
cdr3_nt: TGTGCCAGTAGTGGACAGGGTCACACAGATACGCAGTATTTT

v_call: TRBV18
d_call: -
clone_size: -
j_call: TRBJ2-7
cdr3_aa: CASSPRSAGNNEQYF
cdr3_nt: TGTGCCAGCTCACCAAGGAGCGCAGGGAATAATGAGCAGTACTTC

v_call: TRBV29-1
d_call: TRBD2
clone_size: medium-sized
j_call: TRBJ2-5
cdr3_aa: CSSAGRGWETQYF
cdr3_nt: TGCAGCTCTGCGGGGAGGGGTTGGGAGACCCAGTACTTC

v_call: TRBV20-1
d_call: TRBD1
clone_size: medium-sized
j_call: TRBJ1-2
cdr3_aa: CSARVRQGRGGGYTF
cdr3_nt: TGCAGTGCTAGAGTTCGACAGGGGCGAGGGGGTGGCTACACCTTC

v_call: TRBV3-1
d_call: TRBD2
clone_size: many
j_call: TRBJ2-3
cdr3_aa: CASSPVAGGMVDTQYF
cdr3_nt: TGTGCCAGCAGCCCGGTAGCGGGGGGCATGGTAGATACGCAGTATTTT

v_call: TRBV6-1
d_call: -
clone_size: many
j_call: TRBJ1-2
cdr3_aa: CASSEAPEGVYGYTF
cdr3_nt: TGTGCCAGCAGTGAAGCCCCTGAGGGAGTCTATGGCTACACCTTC